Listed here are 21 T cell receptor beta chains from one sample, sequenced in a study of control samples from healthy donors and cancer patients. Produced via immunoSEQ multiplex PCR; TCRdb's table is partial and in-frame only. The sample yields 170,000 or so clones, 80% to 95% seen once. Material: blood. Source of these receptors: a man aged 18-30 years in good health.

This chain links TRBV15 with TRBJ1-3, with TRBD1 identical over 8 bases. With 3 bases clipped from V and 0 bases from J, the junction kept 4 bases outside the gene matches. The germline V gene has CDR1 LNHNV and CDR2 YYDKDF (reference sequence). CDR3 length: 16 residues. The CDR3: CATSSGTGISGNTIYF. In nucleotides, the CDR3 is TGTGCCACCAGCAGCGGGACAGGCATCTCTGGAAACACCATATATTTT.

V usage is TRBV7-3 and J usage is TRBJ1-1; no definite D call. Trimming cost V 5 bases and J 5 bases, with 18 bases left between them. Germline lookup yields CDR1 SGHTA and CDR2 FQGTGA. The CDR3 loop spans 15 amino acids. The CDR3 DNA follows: TGTGCCAGCAGCCTCAAGCCCGGGTGGGAGACTGAAGCTTTCTTT. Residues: CASSLKPGWETEAFF.

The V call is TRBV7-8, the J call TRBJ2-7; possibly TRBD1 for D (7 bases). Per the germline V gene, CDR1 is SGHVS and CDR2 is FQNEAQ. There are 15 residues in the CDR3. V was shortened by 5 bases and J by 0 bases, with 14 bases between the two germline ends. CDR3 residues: CASSAGTASSYEQYF. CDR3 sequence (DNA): TGTGCCAGCAGCGCGGGGACAGCGAGCTCCTACGAGCAGTACTTC.

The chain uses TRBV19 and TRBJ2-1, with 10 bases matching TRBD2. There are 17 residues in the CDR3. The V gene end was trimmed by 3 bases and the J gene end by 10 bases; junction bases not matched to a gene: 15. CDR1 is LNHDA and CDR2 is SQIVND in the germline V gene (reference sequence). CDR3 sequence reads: CASSISSQAGGRYEQFF. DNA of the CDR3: TGTGCCAGTAGTATTTCGAGTCAAGCGGGGGGGAGATACGAGCAGTTCTTC.

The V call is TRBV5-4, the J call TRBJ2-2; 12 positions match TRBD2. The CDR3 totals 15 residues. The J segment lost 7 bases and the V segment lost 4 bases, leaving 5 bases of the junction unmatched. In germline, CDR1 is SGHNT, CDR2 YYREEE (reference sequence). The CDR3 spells CASSPGLAGSGELFF. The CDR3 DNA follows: TGTGCCAGCAGCCCTGGACTAGCGGGGAGCGGGGAGCTGTTTTTT.

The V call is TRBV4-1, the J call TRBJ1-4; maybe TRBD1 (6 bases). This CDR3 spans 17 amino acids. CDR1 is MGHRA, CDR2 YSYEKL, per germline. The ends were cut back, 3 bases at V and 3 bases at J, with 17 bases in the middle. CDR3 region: CASSHSRGGGPNEKLFF. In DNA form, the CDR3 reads TGCGCCAGCAGCCACTCCAGAGGGGGAGGTCCTAATGAAAAACTGTTTTTT.

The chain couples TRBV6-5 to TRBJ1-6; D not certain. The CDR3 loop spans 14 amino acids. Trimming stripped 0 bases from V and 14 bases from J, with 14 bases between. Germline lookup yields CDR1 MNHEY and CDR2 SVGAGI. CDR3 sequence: CASSYSSRAWALHF. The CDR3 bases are TGTGCCAGCAGTTACTCTTCGAGGGCGTGGGCCCTCCACTTT.

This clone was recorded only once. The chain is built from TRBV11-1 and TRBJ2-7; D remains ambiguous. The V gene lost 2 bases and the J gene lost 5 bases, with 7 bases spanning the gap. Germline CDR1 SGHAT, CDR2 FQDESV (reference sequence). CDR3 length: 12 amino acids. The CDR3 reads CASSLRADEQYF. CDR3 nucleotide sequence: TGTGCCAGCAGCTTAAGGGCAGACGAGCAGTACTTC.

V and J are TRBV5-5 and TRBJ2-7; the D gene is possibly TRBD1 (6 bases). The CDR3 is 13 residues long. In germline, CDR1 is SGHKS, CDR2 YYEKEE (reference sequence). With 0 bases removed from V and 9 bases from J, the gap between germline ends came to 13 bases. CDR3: CASSLGGARGQYF. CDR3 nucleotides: TGTGCCAGCAGCTTGGGAGGGGCCAGGGGGCAGTACTTC.

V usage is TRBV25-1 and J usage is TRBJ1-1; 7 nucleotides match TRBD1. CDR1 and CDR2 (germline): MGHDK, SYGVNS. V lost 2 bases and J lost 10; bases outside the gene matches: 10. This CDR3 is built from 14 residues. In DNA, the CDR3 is TGTGCCAGCAGTGAACTCAACAGGGGAAATGGAGCTTTCTTT. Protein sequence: CASSELNRGNGAFF. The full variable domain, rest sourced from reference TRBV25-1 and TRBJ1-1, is EADIYQTPRYLVIGTGKKITLECSQTMGHDKMYWYQQDPGMELHLIHYSYGVNSTEKGDLSSESTVSRIRTEHFPLTLESARPSHTSQYLCASSELNRGNGAFFGQGTRLTVV.

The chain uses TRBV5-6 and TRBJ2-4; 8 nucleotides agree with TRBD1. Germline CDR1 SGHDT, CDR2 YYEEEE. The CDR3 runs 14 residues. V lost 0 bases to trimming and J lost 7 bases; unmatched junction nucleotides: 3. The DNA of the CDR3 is TGTGCCAGCAGCTTGGCCGGACAGGGCAACATTCAGTACTTC. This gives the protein CASSLAGQGNIQYF.

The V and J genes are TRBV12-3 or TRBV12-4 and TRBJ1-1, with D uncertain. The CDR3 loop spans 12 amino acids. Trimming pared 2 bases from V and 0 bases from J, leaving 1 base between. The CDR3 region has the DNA TGTGCCAGCAGTTTATTGAACACTGAAGCTTTCTTT. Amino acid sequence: CASSLLNTEAFF.

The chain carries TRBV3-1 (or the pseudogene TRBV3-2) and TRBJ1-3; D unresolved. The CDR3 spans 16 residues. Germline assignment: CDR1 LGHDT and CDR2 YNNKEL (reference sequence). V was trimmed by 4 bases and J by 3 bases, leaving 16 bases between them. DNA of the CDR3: TGTGCCAGCAGCCGGGCCCCTGGAGGGCTTGGAAACACCATATATTTT. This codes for CASSRAPGGLGNTIYF.

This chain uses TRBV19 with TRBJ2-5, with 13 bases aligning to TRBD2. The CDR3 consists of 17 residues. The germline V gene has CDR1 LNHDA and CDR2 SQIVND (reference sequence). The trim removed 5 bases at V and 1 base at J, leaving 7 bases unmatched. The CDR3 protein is CASSGGLAGAFQETQYF. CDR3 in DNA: TGTGCCAGTAGTGGCGGACTAGCGGGGGCCTTCCAAGAGACCCAGTACTTC.

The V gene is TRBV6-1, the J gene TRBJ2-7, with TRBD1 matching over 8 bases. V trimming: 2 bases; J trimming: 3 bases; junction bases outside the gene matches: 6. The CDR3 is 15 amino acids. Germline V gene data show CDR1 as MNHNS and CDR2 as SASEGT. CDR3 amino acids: CASSELWTGNYEQYF. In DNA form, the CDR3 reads TGTGCCAGCAGTGAATTGTGGACAGGGAACTACGAGCAGTACTTC.

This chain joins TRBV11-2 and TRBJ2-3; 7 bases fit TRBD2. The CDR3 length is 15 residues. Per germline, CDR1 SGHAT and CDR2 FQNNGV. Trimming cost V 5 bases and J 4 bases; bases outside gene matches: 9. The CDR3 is CASSLNRDYSDTQYF. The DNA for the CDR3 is TGTGCCAGCAGCCTCAACCGGGACTATTCAGATACGCAGTATTTT.

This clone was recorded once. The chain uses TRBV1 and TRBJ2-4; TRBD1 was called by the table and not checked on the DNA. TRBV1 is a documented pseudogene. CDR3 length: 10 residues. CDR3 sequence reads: CTSSRRDNRF. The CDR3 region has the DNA TGCACCAGCAGTCGCCGGGACAATCGCTTC.

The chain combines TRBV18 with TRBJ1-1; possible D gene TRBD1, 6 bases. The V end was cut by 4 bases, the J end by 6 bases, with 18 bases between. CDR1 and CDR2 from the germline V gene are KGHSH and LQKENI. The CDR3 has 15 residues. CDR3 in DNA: TGTGCCAGCTCACGGGACATGGTAAGTGAGGCTGAAGCTTTCTTT. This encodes CASSRDMVSEAEAFF.

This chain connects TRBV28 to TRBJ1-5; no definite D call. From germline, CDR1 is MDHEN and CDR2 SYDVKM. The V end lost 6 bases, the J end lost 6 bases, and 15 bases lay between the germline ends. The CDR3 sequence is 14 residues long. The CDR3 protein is CASRLPEGVQPQHF. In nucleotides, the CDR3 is TGTGCCAGCAGGCTACCCGAGGGAGTTCAGCCCCAGCATTTT. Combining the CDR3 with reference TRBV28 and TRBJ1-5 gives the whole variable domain DVKVTQSSRYLVKRTGEKVFLECVQDMDHENMFWYRQDPGLGLRLIYFSYDVKMKEKGDIPEGYSVSREKKERFSLILESASTNQTSMYLCASRLPEGVQPQHFGDGTRLSIL.

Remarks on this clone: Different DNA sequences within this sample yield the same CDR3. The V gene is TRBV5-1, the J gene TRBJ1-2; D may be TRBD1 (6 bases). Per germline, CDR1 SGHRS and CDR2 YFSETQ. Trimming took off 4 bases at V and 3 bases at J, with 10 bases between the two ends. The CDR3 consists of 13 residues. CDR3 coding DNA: TGCGCCAGCAGCCTAGGGGGTTACTATGGCTACACCTTC. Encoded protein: CASSLGGYYGYTF.

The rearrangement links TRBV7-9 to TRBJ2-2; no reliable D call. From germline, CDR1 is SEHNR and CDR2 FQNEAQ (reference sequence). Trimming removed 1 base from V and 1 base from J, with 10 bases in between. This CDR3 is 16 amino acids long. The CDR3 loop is CASSLGQTMNTGELFF. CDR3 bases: TGTGCCAGCAGCTTAGGACAAACGATGAACACCGGGGAGCTGTTTTTT.